This T cell receptor beta chain is from a study of blood T cell repertoires in COVID-19. Study at large: The study drew acute and convalescent COVID-19 samples from the United States, Italy and Spain.

Original handling: Amplification from reference gene primers served as the basis for estimated nucleated cell counts. Clones were read by immunoSEQ multiplex PCR, and TCRdb kept only the in-frame ones, dropping some. D and trimming were read from the DNA, whereas the V and J calls and clone size are those reported in that table. Counted here are fewer than 95,000 clones, 80% to 90% occurring once; the ten biggest clones make up 8% to 9.5%. The germline CDR1 and CDR2 sequences are KGHDR and SFDVKD. Trimming took 4 bases from V and 3 from J; bases not matched to a gene: 3. The CDR3 sequence is 15 residues long.

V is TRBV24-1 and J is TRBJ1-4; 8 bases are shared with TRBD1. Sequenced sample: peripheral blood. The origin of this receptor is a middle-aged man with acute or convalescent COVID-19. As DNA, the CDR3 is TGTGCCACCAGTGACTCGGGACAGGCTAATGAAAAACTGTTTTTT. This encodes CATSDSGQANEKLFF.